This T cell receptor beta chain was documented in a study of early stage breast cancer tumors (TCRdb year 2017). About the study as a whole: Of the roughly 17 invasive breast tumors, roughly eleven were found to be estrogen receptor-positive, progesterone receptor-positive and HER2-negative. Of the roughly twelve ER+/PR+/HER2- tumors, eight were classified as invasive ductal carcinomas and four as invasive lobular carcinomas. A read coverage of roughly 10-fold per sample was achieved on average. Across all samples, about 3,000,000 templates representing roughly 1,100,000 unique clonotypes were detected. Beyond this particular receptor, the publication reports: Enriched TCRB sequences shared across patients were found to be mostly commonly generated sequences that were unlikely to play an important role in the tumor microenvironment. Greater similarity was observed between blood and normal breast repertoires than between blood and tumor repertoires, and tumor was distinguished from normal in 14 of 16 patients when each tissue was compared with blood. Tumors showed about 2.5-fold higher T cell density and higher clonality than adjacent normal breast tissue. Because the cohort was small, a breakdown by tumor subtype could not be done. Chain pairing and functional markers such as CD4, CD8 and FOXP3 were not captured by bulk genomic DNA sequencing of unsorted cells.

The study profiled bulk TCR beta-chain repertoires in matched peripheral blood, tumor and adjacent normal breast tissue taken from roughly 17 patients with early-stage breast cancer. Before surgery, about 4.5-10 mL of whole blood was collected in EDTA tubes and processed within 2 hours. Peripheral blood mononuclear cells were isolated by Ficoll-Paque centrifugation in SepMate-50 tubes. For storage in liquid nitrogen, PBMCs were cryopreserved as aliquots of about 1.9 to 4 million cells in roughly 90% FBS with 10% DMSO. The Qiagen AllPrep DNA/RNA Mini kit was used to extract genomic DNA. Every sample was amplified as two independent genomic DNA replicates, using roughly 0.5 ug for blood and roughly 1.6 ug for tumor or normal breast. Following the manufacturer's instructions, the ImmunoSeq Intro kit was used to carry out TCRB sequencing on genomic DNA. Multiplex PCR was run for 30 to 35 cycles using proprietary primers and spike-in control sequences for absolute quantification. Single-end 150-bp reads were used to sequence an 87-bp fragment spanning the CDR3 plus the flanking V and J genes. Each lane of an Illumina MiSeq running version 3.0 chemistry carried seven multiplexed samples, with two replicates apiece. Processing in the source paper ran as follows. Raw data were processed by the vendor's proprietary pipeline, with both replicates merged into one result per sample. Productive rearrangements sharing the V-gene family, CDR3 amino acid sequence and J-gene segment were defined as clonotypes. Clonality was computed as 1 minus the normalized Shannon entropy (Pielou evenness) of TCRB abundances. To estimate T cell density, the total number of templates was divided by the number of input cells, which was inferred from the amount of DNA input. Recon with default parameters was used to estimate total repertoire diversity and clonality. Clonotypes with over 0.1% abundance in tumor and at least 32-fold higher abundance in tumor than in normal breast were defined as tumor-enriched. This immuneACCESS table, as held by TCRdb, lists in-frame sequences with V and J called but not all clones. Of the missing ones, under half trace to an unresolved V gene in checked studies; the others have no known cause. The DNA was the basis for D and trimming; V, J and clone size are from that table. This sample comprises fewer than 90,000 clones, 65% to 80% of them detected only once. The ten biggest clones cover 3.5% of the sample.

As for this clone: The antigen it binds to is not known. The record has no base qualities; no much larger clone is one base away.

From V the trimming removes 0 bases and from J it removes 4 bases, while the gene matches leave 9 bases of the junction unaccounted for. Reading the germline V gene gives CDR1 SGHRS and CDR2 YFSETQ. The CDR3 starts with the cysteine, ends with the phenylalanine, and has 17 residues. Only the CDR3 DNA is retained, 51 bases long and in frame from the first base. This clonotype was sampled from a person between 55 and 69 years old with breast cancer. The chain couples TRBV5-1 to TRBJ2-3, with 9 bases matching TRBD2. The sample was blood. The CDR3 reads CASSLAIQAGGADTQYF. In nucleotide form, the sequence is TGCGCCAGCAGCTTGGCTATACAAGCGGGAGGAGCAGATACGCAGTATTTT. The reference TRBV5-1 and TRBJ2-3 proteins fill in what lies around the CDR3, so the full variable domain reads KAGVTQTPRYLIKTRGQQVTLSCSPISGHRSVSWYQQTPGQGLQFLFEYFSETQRNKGNFPGRFSGRQFSNSRSEMNVSTLELGDSALYLCASSLAIQAGGADTQYFGPGTRLTVL.